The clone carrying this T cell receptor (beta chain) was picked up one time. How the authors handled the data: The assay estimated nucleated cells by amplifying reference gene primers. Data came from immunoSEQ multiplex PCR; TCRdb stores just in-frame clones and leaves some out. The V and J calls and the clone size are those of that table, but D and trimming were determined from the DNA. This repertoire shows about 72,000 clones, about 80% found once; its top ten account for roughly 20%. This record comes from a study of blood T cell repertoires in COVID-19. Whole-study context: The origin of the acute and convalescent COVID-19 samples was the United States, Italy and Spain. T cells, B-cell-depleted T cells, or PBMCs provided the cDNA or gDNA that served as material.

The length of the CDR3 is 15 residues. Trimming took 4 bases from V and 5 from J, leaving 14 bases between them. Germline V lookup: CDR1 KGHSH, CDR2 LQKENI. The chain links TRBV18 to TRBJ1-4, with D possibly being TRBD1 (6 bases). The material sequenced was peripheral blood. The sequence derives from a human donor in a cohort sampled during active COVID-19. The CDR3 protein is CASSRRTVDNEKLFF. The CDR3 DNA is TGTGCCAGCTCACGACGGACAGTCGACAATGAAAAACTGTTTTTT.